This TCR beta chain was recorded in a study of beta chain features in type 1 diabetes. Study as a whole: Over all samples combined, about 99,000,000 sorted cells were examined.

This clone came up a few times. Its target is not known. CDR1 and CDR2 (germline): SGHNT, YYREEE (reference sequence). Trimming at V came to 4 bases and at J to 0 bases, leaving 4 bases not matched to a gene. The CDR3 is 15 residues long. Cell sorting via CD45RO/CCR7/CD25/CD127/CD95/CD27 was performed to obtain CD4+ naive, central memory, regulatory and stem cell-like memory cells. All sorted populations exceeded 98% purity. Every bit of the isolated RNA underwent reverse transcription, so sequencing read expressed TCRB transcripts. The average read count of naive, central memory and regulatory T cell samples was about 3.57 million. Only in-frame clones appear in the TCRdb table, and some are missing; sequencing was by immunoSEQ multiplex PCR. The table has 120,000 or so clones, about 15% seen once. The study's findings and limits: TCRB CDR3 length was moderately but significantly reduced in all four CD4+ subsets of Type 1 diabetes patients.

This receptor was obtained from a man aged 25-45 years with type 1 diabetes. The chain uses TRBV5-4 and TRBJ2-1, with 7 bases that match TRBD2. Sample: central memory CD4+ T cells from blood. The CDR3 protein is CASSEAGVSYNEQFF. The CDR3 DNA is TGTGCCAGCAGCGAGGCGGGGGTCTCCTACAATGAGCAGTTCTTC.